The TCR beta chain described here comes from a study of T cells in Graves' hyperthyroidism and ophthalmopathy. Study results and limitations: The model's output predicted ophthalmopathy at a median of roughly seven months prior to onset.

Trimming took off 2 bases at V and 3 bases at J, with 11 bases between the two ends. Germline CDR1 and CDR2: DFQATT and SNEGSKA (reference sequence). The CDR3 is made up of 14 amino acids. TCR beta CDR3 region amplification was performed from RNA transcripts. The HTBI primer set drove a first-round RT-PCR of the TCR CDR3. From the multiplex PCR reads, TCRdb called clonotypes with MiXCR, one entry per CDR3 protein. In the table there are some 350,000 distinct CDR3 sequences, more than 15% of which are singletons. This clonotype was picked up a small number of times. The antigen remains undetermined. The origin of this receptor is a woman aged 18-35 years with Graves' hyperthyroidism that later progressed to Graves' ophthalmopathy. Sequencing was done on a sample of blood. The V and J genes are TRBV20-1 and TRBJ1-3; TRBD1 is a possible D gene (5 bases). The CDR3 nucleotides are TGCAGTGCTAGAAGGCAGGGACTTGGAAACACCATATATTTT. This gives the protein CSARRQGLGNTIYF.